One TCR beta chain is described in this entry. In germline, CDR1 is SGDLS, CDR2 YYNGEE. CDR3 length equals 15 residues. Trimming cost V 3 bases and J 3 bases, with 16 bases left between them. This sample is part of a study of T cells in Graves' hyperthyroidism and ophthalmopathy. The authors obtained PBMCs from about 9.5 ml of fresh peripheral blood. Using RNA transcripts as the source, TCR beta CDR3 regions were amplified. The TCR CDR3 was amplified in a first-round RT-PCR using the HTBI primer set. TCRdb independently ran MiXCR on the multiplex PCR reads; one entry per CDR3 protein. The data contain approximately 380,000 distinct CDR3 sequences, around an eighth of them singletons.

The V call is TRBV9, the J call TRBJ2-7; perhaps TRBD1 as D (6 bases). The source of this sequence is a middle-aged man with Graves' ophthalmopathy. The sequenced sample was blood. Here the CDR3 reads CASSAAPGQNYEQYF. The CDR3 DNA reads TGTGCCAGCAGCGCCGCACCGGGACAAAACTACGAGCAGTACTTC.